Below, 8 T cell receptor beta chains from the same sample are listed, as sequenced in a study of glioma-infiltrating T cells. The iRepertoire nested amplicon-rescue multiplex PCR amplified TCR alpha and beta CDR3s from RNA. TCRdb passed the multiplex PCR reads through MiXCR, listing each CDR3 protein once. The sample holds 300,000 to 400,000 distinct CDR3 sequences, more than 35% seen once. Sequences were obtained from glioma tissue, nonneoplastic brain tissue, or PBMCs (not recorded which). The receptors originated from a human donor with low-grade glioma or glioblastoma, undergoing nonglioma brain surgery, or in good health (not recorded which).

This clonotype was seen repeatedly, ten times or more. The chain joins TRBV20-1 to TRBJ2-1, with D unresolved. The ends were cut back, 4 bases at V and 7 bases at J, with 14 bases in the middle. The germline gives CDR1 DFQATT, CDR2 SNEGSKA (reference sequence). The CDR3 covers 13 residues. The CDR3 DNA sequence: TGCAGTGCTATTAGCCCCTTAGTAAATGAGCAGTTCTTC. Translated: CSAISPLVNEQFF.

As regards this clonotype: Mismatch with germline at one junction end may stem from a read error. The chain carries TRBV20-1 and TRBJ2-7, with D hard to call. This CDR3 is 12 amino acids long. Germline CDR1 DFQATT, CDR2 SNEGSKA (reference sequence). The CDR3 loop reads CIAREIAYEQYF. DNA of the CDR3: TGCATTGCTAGAGAGATCGCCTACGAGCAGTACTTC.

This clonotype has more than one count but fewer than ten. The genes are TRBV28 and TRBJ2-1; perhaps D is TRBD1 or TRBD2 (6 bases each). Germline CDR1 is MDHEN and CDR2 is SYDVKM. This CDR3 region has 12 residues. The V gene lost 6 bases and the J gene lost 8 bases, with 11 bases spanning the gap. DNA of the CDR3: TGTGCCAGCAGGTACAGGGAGGATGAGCAGTTCTTC. It translates to CASRYREDEQFF.

This chain uses TRBV28 with TRBJ2-3; the match to TRBD2 covers 8 bases. V lost 6 bases to trimming and J lost 1 base; unmatched junction nucleotides: 6. CDR1 is MDHEN, CDR2 SYDVKM, per germline. This CDR3 is built from 15 residues. The CDR3 nucleotides read TGTGCCAGCAGCCATACTAGCGGTCGCACAGATACGCAGTATTTT. This codes for CASSHTSGRTDTQYF.

This clonotype showed up many times. This sequence joins TRBV20-1 and TRBJ2-7; D is possibly TRBD1 (5 bases). The V end was cut by 0 bases, the J end by 2 bases, with 11 bases between. The CDR3 has 14 residues. Germline CDR1 and CDR2: DFQATT and SNEGSKA (reference sequence). CDR3 loop: CSARDMDIAYEQYF. Written as DNA, the CDR3 is TGCAGTGCTAGAGATATGGACATTGCCTACGAGCAGTACTTC.

This clonotype was counted only a few times. J is TRBJ1-2 and V is TRBV28; D possibly corresponds to TRBD1 (5 bases). V lost 7 bases and J 0 bases, leaving 15 bases between the germline ends. CDR3 length: 15 residues. CDR1 is MDHEN and CDR2 is SYDVKM in the germline V gene. The DNA of the CDR3 is TGTGCCAGCAACGACAGTTGGGAACCTAACTATGGCTACACCTTC. Translated: CASNDSWEPNYGYTF.

The rearrangement links TRBV4-1 to TRBJ1-1; D ambiguous. CDR1 is MGHRA and CDR2 is YSYEKL in the germline V gene. The V and J ends lost 1 base and 1 base respectively, with 10 bases between them. The CDR3 totals 15 residues. This CDR3 is CASSQVVKGNTEAFF. CDR3 nucleotide sequence: TGCGCCAGCAGCCAAGTGGTTAAGGGGAACACTGAAGCTTTCTTT.

For this clonotype: A much larger clone is a single base away; this may be a read error. The CDR3 end shows no conserved phenylalanine or tryptophan, and so a read error is likely. The chain joins TRBV20-1 to TRBJ1-5; no clear D gene. Trimming left V 5 bases short and J 2 bases short, with 10 bases between. The germline V gene has CDR1 DFQATT and CDR2 SNEGSKA (reference sequence). This CDR3 contains 13 residues. The CDR3 spells CSAAGSGNQPQHS. In nucleotides, the CDR3 is TGCAGTGCTGCGGGGTCGGGCAATCAGCCCCAGCATTCT.